The table lists the clone carrying this T cell receptor (beta chain) with many counts. CDR1 and CDR2 from the germline V gene are SGHRS and YFSETQ. The CDR3 runs 16 residues. The germline V and J ends were trimmed by 4 bases and 0 bases, with 15 bases remaining between them. RNA transcripts were the template for amplifying TCR beta CDR3 regions. HTBI primers were used for first-round RT-PCR of the TCR CDR3. One entry per CDR3 protein results from TCRdb running MiXCR on the multiplex PCR reads. The data contain hundreds of thousands of distinct CDR3 sequences, around 15% of them singletons. The data were obtained in a study of T cells in Graves' hyperthyroidism and ophthalmopathy.

The chain combines TRBV5-1 with TRBJ2-3; TRBD2 might be the D (6 bases). The source is an older woman with Graves' ophthalmopathy. Sequences were obtained from blood. In DNA form, the CDR3 reads TGCGCCAGCAGCCCGGATGGCGGGACTAGCACAGATACGCAGTATTTT. Translating gives CASSPDGGTSTDTQYF.